This entry is about one T cell receptor beta chain. There is no known antigen for this receptor. No per-base quality is available; no much larger clone lies one base away. Collaborating institutions collected whole blood in K2EDTA tubes following their own protocols. For TCRbeta analysis, collaborator samples were shipped as frozen whole blood, as isolated PBMCs, or as DNA extracted from either sample type. The data stem from a study of blood T cell repertoires in COVID-19 (TCRdb year 2020). Background on the whole study: Collaborator samples came from the United States, Italy and Spain and covered acute and convalescent phases of COVID-19. The dataset comprised deeply sampled blood TCRbeta repertoires from subjects exposed to, actively infected with, or recovered from COVID-19. Where available, HLA class I and class II types were obtained from metadata supplied by the sample provider rather than from assay-based typing. Samples came from the ongoing ImmuneRACE study (first 160 participants) plus 1,254 subjects from 6 global collaborators. The sample metadata nearly always contained a de-identified subject ID, COVID-19 status, age in years and sex. The repertoires were released in a freely available public database intended as a resource for research on the immune response to SARS-CoV-2. The prospective study material was composed of cDNA or gDNA derived from T cells, B-cell-depleted T cells, or PBMCs. The paper's findings and limits, for the study overall: The amount of clinical and demographic metadata varied by source and participant and was provided uncurated.

The immunoSEQ Assay, a bias-controlled multiplex PCR, was used to amplify TCRbeta CDR3 regions from genomic DNA. The authors' analysis ran thus. Nucleated cell counts per sample were estimated from amplification of reference gene primers within the assay. To quantify the absolute abundance of each unique TCRbeta CDR3 rearrangement, sequence reads were collapsed and filtered. For each sample, productive Simpson clonality was calculated as the square root of Simpson's diversity index across productive rearrangements. The table comes from immuneACCESS by way of TCRdb, which keeps in-frame sequences with V and J called. Part of the clones is missing from these tables; in studies checked, under half for an unresolved V gene and the rest for unknown reasons. The V and J calls and clone size are taken from that table; D and trimming were inferred from the DNA. The sample includes 30,000 or so clones, with roughly 91% observed a single time. The top ten constitute approximately 1% of the sample.

Sequencing input: peripheral blood. The receptor's source is a man between 65 and 79 years old with active or convalescent COVID-19.

Read as DNA, the sequence is TGTGCCAGCACCCTGACAGCTGGAAACACCATATATTTT. Its coded protein is CASTLTAGNTIYF. The chain is assembled from TRBV12-3 or TRBV12-4 and TRBJ1-3, with TRBD1 as a weak D call on 5 bases. V is reduced by 7 bases and J by 2 bases, leaving a spacing of 9 bases between them. Taken from cysteine to phenylalanine, the CDR3 has 13 residues. This entry keeps only the CDR3 DNA: 39 bases, framed from base 1.